This T cell receptor beta chain appears in the sequencing data of a study of shared clonotypes between healthy human individuals. The trim removed 0 bases at V and 6 bases at J, leaving 10 bases unmatched. The CDR3 length is 16 residues. From germline, CDR1 is SGHDT and CDR2 YYEEEE. Profiled with immunoSEQ multiplex PCR; TCRdb holds only in-frame clones, not every one. The data contain about 500,000 clones, roughly four fifths of them singletons. Of note for this clone: With a far larger clone one base away, a read error is the likely cause. Likely a read error: the CDR3 ends without its conserved phenylalanine or tryptophan.

The chain employs TRBV5-6 and TRBJ1-1, with TRBD1 matching 8 bases. The TCR was taken from a woman aged 40 to 55 in good health. Some clones in this sample may be carry-over from other donors' samples. The sequencing sample was made of PBMCs. Here the CDR3 reads CASSLAWTGRGAEAFL. The DNA of the CDR3 is TGTGCCAGCAGCTTGGCCTGGACAGGGCGGGGGGCTGAAGCTTTCCTT.